The rows below give T cell receptor beta chains drawn from one sample of a study of OX40 agonist ivuxolimab in advanced cancers. Assay: immunoSEQ multiplex PCR; the TCRdb copy retains only in-frame clones and omits some. The sample shows roughly 56,000 clones, about 83% of them seen only once. The input for sequencing was CD4+ or CD8+ T cells sorted from blood, taken in a trial of the OX40 agonist ivuxolimab. These receptors came from an adult with an advanced solid tumor such as melanoma, head and neck, liver or kidney cancer. CDR3s include the opening cysteine and the closing phenylalanine or tryptophan. A D gene is named only where the DNA matches it firmly. Some rows have no size entry. The others give once, few or many, or a class for an expanded clone.

V gene	clone size	D gene	J gene	CDR3 DNA	CDR3 protein
TRBV28	few	-	TRBJ1-5	TGTGCCAGCAGTTCCGCAGGGACCGCCCAGCATTTT	CASSSAGTAQHF
TRBV28	-	-	TRBJ1-5	TGTGCCAGCAGTTTCGACACATATAATCAGCCCCAGCATTTT	CASSFDTYNQPQHF
TRBV5-6	-	-	TRBJ2-5	TGTGCCAGCAGCTTGAGGCGGGGCTCCTCAGAGACCCAGTACTTC	CASSLRRGSSETQYF
TRBV11-1	-	-	TRBJ1-4	TGTGCCAGCAGCTATGACGAAAAACTGTTTTTT	CASSYDEKLFF
TRBV9	-	-	TRBJ2-5	TGTGCCAGCAGGCCCACACAAGAGACCCAGTACTTC	CASRPTQETQYF
TRBV6-1	-	TRBD1	TRBJ1-5	TGTGCCAGCAGTGCTGGAGGGACAGGGCGTTATTGGGACAATCAGCCCCAGCATTTT	CASSAGGTGRYWDNQPQHF
TRBV7-9	-	-	TRBJ2-1	TGTGCCAGCAGTAACAGGGATAGACTTACCAATGAGCAGTTCTTC	CASSNRDRLTNEQFF
TRBV11-2	-	TRBD1	TRBJ1-2	TGTGCCAGCAGCCCTGGACAGGGTATTAACTATGGCTACACCTTC	CASSPGQGINYGYTF
TRBV10-3	-	-	TRBJ1-1	TGTGCCATTAAAGAACCGAACACTGAAGCTTTCTTT	CAIKEPNTEAFF
TRBV28	-	-	TRBJ1-5	TGTGCCAGCAGTTTTACAGGGTGGGTATTTAGCAATCAGCCCCAGCATTTT	CASSFTGWVFSNQPQHF